This TCR beta chain was documented in a study of post-analysis software for immune sequencing data. Study overall: In terms of disease course, relapsing-remitting, secondary progressive and progressive-relapsing multiple sclerosis were included.

The CDR3 is made up of 13 amino acids. The V gene end was trimmed by 3 bases and the J gene end by 7 bases; junction bases not matched to a gene: 3. Prepared TCR beta cDNA libraries contained unique molecular identifiers. TCRdb ran MiXCR on the PCR reads and lists one entry per CDR3 protein. The sample lists 450,000 or so distinct CDR3 sequences, approximately 45% occurring once. General study results and limits: The five TRBV segments detected at higher frequency in patients than in controls included TRBV5-6, TRBV5-1 and TRBV20-1.

Notes on this clonotype: As yet, its antigen is unknown.

This sequence joins TRBV12-3 or TRBV12-4 and TRBJ1-5; 7 bases match TRBD1. The sequenced sample consisted of blood. The source of this sequence is a girl between 10 and 17 years old with multiple sclerosis. CDR3 bases: TGTGCCAGCAGTTTTGCAGGGGGACAGCCCCAGCATTTT. This translates into CASSFAGGQPQHF.